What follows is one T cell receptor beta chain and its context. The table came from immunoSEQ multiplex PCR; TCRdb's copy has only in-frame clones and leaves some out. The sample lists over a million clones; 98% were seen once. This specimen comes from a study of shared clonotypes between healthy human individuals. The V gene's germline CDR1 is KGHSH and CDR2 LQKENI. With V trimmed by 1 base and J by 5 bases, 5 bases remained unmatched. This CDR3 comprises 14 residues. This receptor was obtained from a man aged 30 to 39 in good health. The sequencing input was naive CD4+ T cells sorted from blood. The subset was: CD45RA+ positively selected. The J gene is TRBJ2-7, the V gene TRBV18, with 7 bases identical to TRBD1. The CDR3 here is CASSPRSTGDEQYF. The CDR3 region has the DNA TGTGCCAGCTCACCACGAAGCACAGGGGACGAGCAGTACTTC.